A selection of T cell receptor beta chains follows, all from one sample in a study of T cell responses to AZD1222 COVID-19 vaccine. TCRdb keeps only in-frame clones here, not all; method: immunoSEQ multiplex PCR. The sample records 120,000 or so clones, around 92% being singletons. The sample in question was peripheral blood, obtained on day 0 of AZD1222 vaccination. All receptors derive from an adult in good health. Both conserved end residues are part of each CDR3. A D gene is named only where the DNA matches it firmly. Some rows have no size entry. The others give once, few or many, or a class for an expanded clone.

>16|TRBJ2-2|-|TRBV6-5|TRBD2
CASSYSGLTNTGELFF
TGTGCCAGCAGTTACTCGGGACTAACTAACACCGGGGAGCTGTTTTTT
>16|TRBJ2-5|-|TRBV7-8|-
CASSPGRGLNQETQYF
TGTGCCAGCAGCCCGGGGAGGGGGCTGAACCAAGAGACCCAGTACTTC
>15|TRBJ1-4|once|TRBV28|TRBD1
CASSIGGQGYEKLFF
TGTGCCAGCAGTATAGGGGGACAGGGCTATGAAAAACTGTTTTTT
>14|TRBJ2-2|-|TRBV6-5|TRBD1
CASKARGHTGELFF
TGTGCCAGCAAGGCCAGGGGGCACACCGGGGAGCTGTTTTTT
>14|TRBJ2-7|-|TRBV4-2|-
CASSPKGGNGEQYF
TGTGCCAGCTCCCCGAAGGGCGGGAATGGTGAGCAGTACTTC
>16|TRBJ1-4|-|TRBV19|TRBD1
CASSIEDRDLNEKLFF
TGTGCCAGTAGTATAGAAGACAGGGATCTCAATGAAAAACTGTTTTTT
>14|TRBJ1-2|-|TRBV7-9|TRBD1
CASSRAGGNYGYTF
TGTGCCAGCAGCCGCGCAGGGGGCAACTATGGCTACACCTTC
>15|TRBJ1-4|-|TRBV4-3|-
CASSQEAATNEKLFF
TGCGCCAGCAGCCAAGAAGCCGCAACTAATGAAAAACTGTTTTTT
>14|TRBJ2-7|-|TRBV10-2|-
CASSLSRDWGEQYF
TGCGCCAGCTCACTGTCCCGGGACTGGGGCGAGCAGTACTTC
>15|TRBJ2-5|once|TRBV7-9|TRBD1
CASRPDRGPLETQYF
TGTGCCAGCAGACCTGACAGGGGGCCCTTGGAGACCCAGTACTTC
>15|TRBJ1-3|-|TRBV6-5|-
CASSYRQASGNTIYF
TGTGCCAGCAGTTACCGACAGGCCTCTGGAAACACCATATATTTT
>14|TRBJ2-7|-|TRBV27|TRBD1
CASSSGTGGYEQYF
TGTGCCAGCAGCTCCGGGACAGGGGGCTACGAGCAGTACTTC
>13|TRBJ1-6|few|TRBV18|-
CASRQEVSSPLHF
TGTGCCAGTCGACAGGAGGTCAGCTCACCCCTCCACTTT
>17|TRBJ1-2|-|TRBV5-6|-
CASSLGLTGKARYGYTF
TGTGCCAGCAGCTTGGGCCTCACAGGGAAAGCCCGATATGGCTACACCTTC
>15|TRBJ2-7|-|TRBV6-5|TRBD2
CASRRELAGDYEQYF
TGTGCCAGCAGGAGGGAGCTAGCGGGGGATTACGAGCAGTACTTC
>15|TRBJ2-1|-|TRBV18|-
CASSGTVGWLSEQFF
TGTGCCAGCTCAGGGACGGTAGGCTGGCTTAGTGAGCAGTTCTTC
>17|TRBJ2-3|-|TRBV28|TRBD2
CASSLHASGVSTDTQYF
TGTGCCAGCAGTTTACACGCTAGCGGAGTTAGCACAGATACGCAGTATTTT
>13|TRBJ1-1|once|TRBV18|-
CASLGSLNTEAFF
TGTGCCAGTCTTGGGAGCTTGAACACTGAAGCTTTCTTT
>11|TRBJ2-7|few|TRBV24-1|-
CATGIQGAKYF
TGTGCCACCGGGATACAGGGAGCTAAGTACTTC
>15|TRBJ2-7|-|TRBV28|-
CASSLDSSFSYEQYF
TGTGCCAGCAGTTTAGACAGCTCGTTTTCCTACGAGCAGTACTTC
>14|TRBJ2-5|-|TRBV5-4|-
CASSLEERQETQYF
TGTGCCAGCAGCTTGGAAGAACGACAAGAGACCCAGTACTTC
>16|TRBJ1-1|-|TRBV19|-
CASSIPGVIADTEAFF
TGTGCCAGTAGTATACCCGGGGTTATTGCGGACACTGAAGCTTTCTTT
>11|TRBJ2-5|few|TRBV27|-
CASSSQETQYF
TGTGCCAGCAGTTCCCAAGAGACCCAGTACTTC
>16|TRBJ2-7|-|TRBV15|-
CATSRDSGTSSYEQYF
TGTGCCACCAGCAGAGATTCAGGTACTAGCTCCTACGAGCAGTACTTC
>16|TRBJ2-1|-|TRBV19|TRBD1
CASTSGTGDDRNEQFF
TGTGCCAGTACCTCCGGGACAGGGGACGATCGCAATGAGCAGTTCTTC
>13|TRBJ1-2|-|TRBV6-5|-
CASRLAGDSGYTF
TGTGCCAGCAGGTTGGCAGGGGACTCTGGCTACACCTTC
>14|TRBJ2-7|few|TRBV7-2|-
CASRLQGISYEQYF
TGTGCCAGCAGACTTCAGGGGATCTCCTACGAGCAGTACTTC
>14|TRBJ2-1|-|TRBV10-3|-
CAISDGASLDEQFF
TGTGCCATCAGTGATGGGGCTAGCTTGGATGAGCAGTTCTTC
>15|TRBJ1-3|-|TRBV14|TRBD1
CASSQDLTGRNTIYF
TGTGCCAGCAGCCAAGACCTGACAGGGCGAAACACCATATATTTT
>14|TRBJ2-2|-|TRBV9|-
CASSVYEGAGELFF
TGTGCCAGCAGCGTATATGAAGGCGCCGGGGAGCTGTTTTTT
>16|TRBJ2-1|once|TRBV28|-
CASSFLDGSSYNEQFF
TGTGCCAGCAGTTTCCTAGACGGCAGCTCCTACAATGAGCAGTTCTTC
>14|TRBJ2-2|-|TRBV2|TRBD2
CASRVAGNTGELFF
TGTGCCAGCAGAGTAGCGGGGAACACCGGGGAGCTGTTTTTT
>13|TRBJ1-3|-|TRBV27|-
CASSPQSGNTIYF
TGTGCCAGCAGTCCACAAAGTGGAAACACCATATATTTT
>14|TRBJ1-1|-|TRBV6-5|-
CASSFTRPNTEAFF
TGTGCCAGCAGCTTTACGAGGCCGAATACTGAAGCTTTCTTT
>12|TRBJ1-1|-|TRBV2|-
CASIELNTEAFF
TGTGCCAGCATCGAGTTGAACACTGAAGCTTTCTTT
>16|TRBJ2-7|-|TRBV2|-
CASSEISPGTWYEQYF
TGTGCCAGCAGTGAAATCTCTCCCGGGACCTGGTATGAGCAGTACTTC
>14|TRBJ2-7|-|TRBV9|-
CASSAWDGSYEQYF
TGTGCCAGCAGCGCTTGGGACGGCTCCTACGAGCAGTACTTC
>16|TRBJ1-6|-|TRBV7-4|-
CASSVRNPRPYSPLHF
TGTGCCAGCAGCGTCAGGAATCCTAGGCCTTATTCACCCCTCCACTTT
>15|TRBJ1-1|-|TRBV14|-
CASSRGGYVGTEAFF
TGTGCCAGCAGCCGAGGAGGCTACGTGGGGACTGAAGCTTTCTTT
>13|TRBJ1-2|few|TRBV7-2|-
CASTTHDGYGYTF
TGTGCCAGCACCACGCACGATGGCTATGGCTACACCTTC
>11|TRBJ1-5|-|TRBV19|-
CASSMSGAQHF
TGTGCCAGTAGTATGTCCGGGGCCCAGCATTTT
>15|TRBJ2-7|-|TRBV4-1|-
CASSQTRDNLNEQYF
TGCGCCAGCAGCCAAACCCGGGACAACCTAAACGAGCAGTACTTC
>15|TRBJ1-5|-|TRBV19|TRBD1
CASSSTGNSNQPQHF
TGTGCCAGTAGTTCGACAGGGAATAGCAATCAGCCCCAGCATTTT
>14|TRBJ1-1|-|TRBV7-2|-
CASSSDGLNTEAFF
TGTGCCAGCAGCTCGGACGGATTGAACACTGAAGCTTTCTTT
>15|TRBJ1-4|-|TRBV7-2|-
CASSVSGELGEKLFF
TGTGCCAGCAGCGTCTCCGGGGAATTAGGTGAAAAACTGTTTTTT
>15|TRBJ1-5|once|TRBV9|-
CASSVDTGSNQPQHF
TGTGCCAGCAGCGTGGATACAGGGAGCAATCAGCCCCAGCATTTT
>15|TRBJ1-6|few|TRBV6-4|TRBD1
CASSDGQGENSPLHF
TGTGCCAGCAGTGACGGACAGGGTGAGAATTCACCCCTCCACTTT
>13|TRBJ1-1|-|TRBV2|-
CASSGSLNTEAFF
TGTGCCAGCAGTGGCTCCTTGAACACTGAAGCTTTCTTT
>17|TRBJ1-4|-|TRBV7-9|-
CASSLGWGTSTNEKLFF
TGTGCCAGCAGCTTAGGGTGGGGAACTTCAACTAATGAAAAACTGTTTTTT
>11|TRBJ2-7|-|TRBV30|-
CAWAQGYEQYF
TGTGCCTGGGCCCAGGGCTACGAGCAGTACTTC
>13|TRBJ1-2|-|TRBV5-6|-
CASSPGPDYGYTF
TGTGCCAGCAGCCCGGGACCAGACTATGGCTACACCTTC
>16|TRBJ2-5|-|TRBV24-1|-
CATSDPLGGSPETQYF
TGTGCCACCAGTGATCCCCTCGGTGGCTCACCGGAGACCCAGTACTTC
>14|TRBJ1-5|-|TRBV6-5|-
CASSARGGNQPQHF
TGTGCCAGCAGCGCTAGAGGGGGCAATCAGCCCCAGCATTTT
>13|TRBJ1-2|-|TRBV4-1|-
CASSQETGRGYTF
TGCGCCAGCAGCCAAGAAACGGGCCGAGGCTACACCTTC
>12|TRBJ1-4|-|TRBV4-1|-
CASSQDHEKLFF
TGCGCCAGCAGCCAAGATCATGAAAAACTGTTTTTT
>14|TRBJ2-3|-|TRBV6-5|TRBD2
CASSPGGNTDTQYF
TGTGCCAGCAGCCCGGGAGGAAACACAGATACGCAGTATTTT
>17|TRBJ2-3|-|TRBV28|-
CASSSSLPGRRADTQYF
TGTGCCAGCAGTTCTTCCTTACCGGGACGGAGGGCAGATACGCAGTATTTT
>14|TRBJ1-2|-|TRBV11-2|-
CASSRRGALDGYTF
TGTGCCAGCAGCCGGAGGGGGGCGCTAGATGGCTACACCTTC
>14|TRBJ1-1|-|TRBV19|-
CASSIGVADTEAFF
TGTGCCAGTAGTATTGGGGTGGCGGACACTGAAGCTTTCTTT
>13|TRBJ1-2|-|TRBV7-9|TRBD1
CATGSGGGYGYTF
TGTGCCACCGGGTCAGGGGGCGGCTATGGCTACACCTTC